This T cell receptor beta chain appears in the sequencing data of a study of blood T cell repertoires in COVID-19 (dated by TCRdb to 2019 to 2021). Notes on the research overall: The collaborator samples originated in the United States, Italy and Spain and spanned the acute and convalescent phases of COVID-19. The prospective study material was composed of cDNA or gDNA derived from T cells, B-cell-depleted T cells, or PBMCs. Subjects who had been exposed to COVID-19, were actively infected with it, or had recovered from it provided the deeply sampled blood TCRbeta repertoires that made up the dataset. The repertoires were released in a freely available public database meant as a resource for research on the immune response to SARS-CoV-2. The samples were drawn from the first 160 participants of the ongoing ImmuneRACE study and from under 1,500 subjects provided by 6 global collaborators. A de-identified subject ID, COVID-19 status, age in years and sex were almost always included in the sample metadata. HLA class I and class II types, where available, came from metadata supplied by the sample provider rather than from assay-based typing.

Results and caveats for the whole study, not just this receptor: How much clinical and demographic metadata was included differed by source and by participant, and the metadata was provided uncurated.

The germline V gene supplies CDR1 ENHRY and CDR2 SYGVKD. From V the trimming removes 0 bases and from J it removes 7 bases, while the gene matches leave 7 bases of the junction unaccounted for. Its CDR3 holds 15 amino acids, cysteine through phenylalanine. Just CDR3 DNA is preserved here, 45 bases in frame from base 1. A remark on this clone: This clone's antigen is unknown. Base qualities are not at hand, and no much larger clone is one base apart.

TCRbeta CDR3 regions were amplified from genomic DNA by means of the immunoSEQ Assay, a bias-controlled multiplex PCR. Per the original workflow: Within the assay, amplification of reference gene primers was used to estimate how many nucleated cells each sample contained. To quantify the absolute abundance of each unique TCRbeta CDR3 rearrangement, sequence reads were collapsed and filtered. For each sample, productive Simpson clonality was calculated as the square root of Simpson's diversity index across productive rearrangements. In TCRdb, the immuneACCESS table is reduced to in-frame sequences with V and J assigned. These tables do not hold every clone; where another copy was compared, an unresolved V gene accounts for under half, and the others remain unexplained. Clone size and V and J calls were adopted from that table, with D and trimming inferred from the DNA. This sample lists 150,000 to 200,000 clones; roughly 80% were detected once. The top ten hold 7.6% of the sample.

In Seattle, one collaborating source enrolled patients while the infection was active and tracked those patients longitudinally over the course of disease. The collaborating institutions used their own protocols to collect whole blood in K2EDTA tubes. For TCRbeta analysis, collaborator samples were shipped as frozen whole blood, as isolated PBMCs, or as DNA extracted from either sample type. Recombination connected TRBV10-3 to TRBJ2-7; 9 junctional bases match TRBD2. Sequencing input: peripheral blood. The receptor comes from a woman aged 70-85 years with COVID-19, enrolled during active disease. The CDR3 protein sequence reads: CAISESIAGAWEQYF. The sequence in DNA is TGTGCCATCAGTGAGTCGATAGCGGGGGCTTGGGAGCAGTACTTC.